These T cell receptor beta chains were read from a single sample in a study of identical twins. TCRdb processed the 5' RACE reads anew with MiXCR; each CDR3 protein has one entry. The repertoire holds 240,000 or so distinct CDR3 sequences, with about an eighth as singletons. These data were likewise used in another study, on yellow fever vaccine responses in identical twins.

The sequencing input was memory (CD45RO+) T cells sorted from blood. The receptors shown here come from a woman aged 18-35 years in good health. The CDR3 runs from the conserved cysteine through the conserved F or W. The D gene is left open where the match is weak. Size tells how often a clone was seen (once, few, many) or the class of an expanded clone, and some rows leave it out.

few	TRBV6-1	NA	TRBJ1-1	CASKSMGGLLNTEAFF	TGTGCCAGCAAATCAATGGGTGGGCTTTTGAACACTGAAGCTTTCTTT
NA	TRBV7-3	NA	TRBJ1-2	CASSLTRVNYGYTF	TGTGCCAGCAGCCTCACCCGGGTTAACTATGGCTACACCTTC
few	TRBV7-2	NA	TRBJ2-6	CASSPGLSGANVLTF	TGTGCCAGCAGCCCAGGCCTCTCTGGGGCCAACGTCCTGACTTTC
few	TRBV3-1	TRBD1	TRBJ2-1	CASGGDREYSYNEQFF	TGTGCCAGCGGGGGGGACAGGGAGTACTCCTACAATGAGCAGTTCTTC
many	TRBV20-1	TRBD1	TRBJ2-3	CSARDRPGGKDTQYF	TGCAGTGCTAGAGATCGGCCAGGGGGCAAAGATACGCAGTATTTT
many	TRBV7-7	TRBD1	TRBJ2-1	CASSLGRTGAYNEQFF	TGTGCTAGCAGCTTAGGAAGGACAGGGGCCTACAATGAGCAGTTCTTC
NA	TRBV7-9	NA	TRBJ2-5	CASSFDNQETQYF	TGTGCCAGCAGCTTTGACAACCAAGAGACCCAGTACTTC
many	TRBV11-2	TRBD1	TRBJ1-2	CASSQGEGNYGYTF	TGTGCCAGCAGCCAGGGGGAGGGTAACTATGGCTACACCTTC
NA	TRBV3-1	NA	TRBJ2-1	CASSQDLAFGEQFF	TGTGCCAGCAGCCAAGACCTAGCATTTGGTGAGCAGTTCTTC
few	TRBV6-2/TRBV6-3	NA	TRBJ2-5	CASSYSRAGVETQYF	TGTGCCAGCAGTTACTCGAGGGCAGGGGTGGAGACCCAGTACTTC
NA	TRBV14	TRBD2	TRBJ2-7	CASSRNLGLAGLNEQYF	TGTGCCAGCAGCCGCAATCTAGGACTAGCGGGGCTAAACGAGCAGTACTTC
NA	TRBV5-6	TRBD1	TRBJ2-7	CASSFGPLGQSTYEQYF	TGTGCCAGCAGCTTCGGACCCCTGGGACAGAGCACCTACGAGCAGTACTTC
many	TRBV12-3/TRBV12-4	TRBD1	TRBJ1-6	CASSGQVAYNSPLHF	TGTGCCAGCAGCGGACAGGTGGCTTATAATTCACCCCTCCACTTT
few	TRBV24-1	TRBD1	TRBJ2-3	CATSDFYGQVLGTQYF	TGTGCCACCAGTGATTTTTACGGACAGGTCTTGGGTACGCAGTATTTT
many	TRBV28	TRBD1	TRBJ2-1	CASSPDRVVNNEQFF	TGTGCCAGCAGCCCCGACAGGGTAGTGAACAATGAGCAGTTCTTC
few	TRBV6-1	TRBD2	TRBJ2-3	CASSEVASGGDTQYF	TGTGCCAGCAGTGAAGTGGCTAGCGGTGGAGATACGCAGTATTTT
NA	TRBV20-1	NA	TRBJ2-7	CSASPVLGDDSYEQYF	TGCAGTGCTAGCCCCGTACTTGGGGACGACTCCTACGAGCAGTACTTC
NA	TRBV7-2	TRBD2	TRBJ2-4	CASSGGLAGSLNIQYF	TGTGCCAGCAGCGGGGGACTAGCGGGCTCCCTAAACATTCAGTACTTC
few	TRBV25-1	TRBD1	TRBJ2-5	CASRPRDRDGEETQYF	TGTGCCAGCAGACCGAGGGACAGGGACGGGGAAGAGACCCAGTACTTC
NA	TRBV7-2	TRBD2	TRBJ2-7	CASSLVGRADEQYF	TGTGCCAGCAGCTTAGTCGGGAGGGCCGACGAGCAGTACTTC
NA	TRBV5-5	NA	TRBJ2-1	CASSLGKNEQFF	TGTGCCAGCAGCTTAGGCAAGAATGAGCAGTTCTTC
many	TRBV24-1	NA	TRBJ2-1	CATSFAGAGEQFF	TGTGCCACCAGTTTTGCGGGGGCCGGTGAGCAGTTCTTC